These 8 T cell receptor beta chains share one sample of origin, sequenced in a study of glioma-infiltrating T cells after dendritic cell vaccination (dated by TCRdb to 2016 to 2018). Library prep was done by the immunoSEQ multiplex PCR assay. TCRdb took over this immuneACCESS table, retaining in-frame rearrangements with V and J assigned. Such tables are incomplete; in checked studies, under half of the missing clones stem from an unresolved V gene, and the remainder is unexplained. The sample includes 90,000 or so clones, with over 65% observed a single time. Clones ranked in the top ten supply less than 3% of the sample. Sample: blood, taken before dendritic cell vaccination. Receptors originate from a human donor with glioblastoma.

The chain has TRBV27 and TRBJ1-1; a weak D match, TRBD1 (5 bases). V was shortened by 1 base and J by 5 bases, with 17 bases between the two germline ends. The V gene's germline CDR1 is MNHEY and CDR2 SMNVEV (reference sequence). The CDR3 spans 16 residues. The CDR3 DNA reads as TGTGCCAGCAGTTTATTTGGACAAACCTTCGGTACTGAAGCTTTCTTT. Translating it yields CASSLFGQTFGTEAFF.

This sequence joins TRBV7-8 and TRBJ2-1; TRBD2 matches at 8 bases. CDR1 is SGHVS, CDR2 FQNEAQ, per germline. After removal of 1 base from V and 4 bases from J, the junction contained 9 bases not matched to a gene. This CDR3 contains 17 residues. The CDR3 sequence: CASSLVLAGPKYNEQFF. Written as DNA, the CDR3 is TGTGCCAGCAGCTTAGTCCTAGCGGGTCCCAAGTACAATGAGCAGTTCTTC. Combining the CDR3 with reference TRBV7-8 and TRBJ2-1 gives the whole variable domain GAGVSQSPRYKVAKRGQDVALRCDPISGHVSLFWYQQALGQGPEFLTYFQNEAQLDKSGLPSDRFFAERPEGSVSTLKIQRTQQEDSAVYLCASSLVLAGPKYNEQFFGPGTRLTVL.

This clone was recorded once. V gene TRBV5-1 combines with J gene TRBJ2-4; the D is unclear. Per germline, CDR1 SGHRS and CDR2 YFSETQ. With 3 bases removed from V and 8 bases from J, the gap between germline ends came to 12 bases. There are 13 residues in the CDR3. The CDR3 DNA sequence: TGCGCCAGCAGCTCGAGTCTAGGTTACATTCAGTACTTC. Its translation: CASSSSLGYIQYF.

The V and J genes are TRBV9 and TRBJ1-5; a possible D gene is TRBD1 (5 bases). CDR3 length: 13 amino acids. The V gene lost 7 bases and the J gene lost 3 bases, with 11 bases spanning the gap. Germline V gene lookup returns CDR1 SGDLS and CDR2 YYNGEE. Written as DNA, the CDR3 is TGTGCCAGCGGTGCAGGGTTCAATCAGCCCCAGCATTTT. Residues: CASGAGFNQPQHF.

This chain connects TRBV10-2 to TRBJ2-7; TRBD1 aligns across 10 bases. Germline loops: CDR1 WSHSY, CDR2 SAAADI. V shed 3 bases and J 9 bases; nucleotides not matched to a gene: 11. The CDR3 runs 15 residues. The CDR3 DNA sequence: TGCGCCAGCAGTGAACCCCGACAGGGGGCGTACAGGCAGTACTTC. Amino acids: CASSEPRQGAYRQYF.

CDR3 DNA: TGTGCCAGCAGGGCCCTGTACGAGCAGTACTTC. Translation gives CASRALYEQYF. The V gene is TRBV6-1, the J gene TRBJ2-7; D is uncertain. Trimming removed 6 bases from V and 4 bases from J, with 7 bases in between. The CDR3 is made up of 11 amino acids. Germline V gives CDR1 MNHNS, CDR2 SASEGT.

This sequence joins TRBV6-5 and TRBJ1-2; TRBD1 might be the D (5 bases). Germline CDR1 is MNHEY and CDR2 is SVGAGI. V dropped 5 bases and J dropped 2 bases, with 12 bases sitting between them. This CDR3 spans 14 amino acids. CDR3 in amino acids: CASSRTTANYGYTF. The CDR3 DNA follows: TGTGCCAGCAGTCGAACGACAGCCAACTATGGCTACACCTTC.

This chain joins TRBV19 and TRBJ1-4; no definite D call. V lost 2 bases and J 7 bases, leaving 11 bases between the germline ends. Germline assignment: CDR1 LNHDA and CDR2 SQIVND (reference sequence). CDR3 length: 14 amino acids. The CDR3 nucleotides read TGTGCCAGTAGTATATCCCGAGGCGCTGAAAAACTGTTTTTT. Protein sequence: CASSISRGAEKLFF.